This T cell receptor (beta chain) was observed in a study of blood T cell repertoires in COVID-19. Study-wide context: Spain, Italy and the United States supplied samples that represented acute and convalescent COVID-19.

In its sample, this clone was seen once. Cohort assignment relied on participant-reported clinical history. All recovered Cohort 3 donors got two negative PCRs, got clearance, or saw symptom resolution. This CDR3 is built from 12 residues. Trimming shortened V by 2 bases and J by 7 bases, and 8 bases separated the two germline ends. CDR1 and CDR2 (germline): MNHEY, SMNVEV (reference sequence). This table comes from immunoSEQ multiplex PCR, and its TCRdb copy is limited to in-frame clones, with some not included. This sample has about 300,000 clones, with 85% to 90% found just once. The sequenced material came from PBMCs or T cells enriched from blood (not recorded which). The rearrangement uses TRBV27 and TRBJ1-2; D uncertain. The origin of this receptor is a man aged 30 to 45 who had recovered from COVID-19. The CDR3 region has the DNA TGTGCCAGCAGTTTAAGTGGCTCTGGCTACACCTTC. Amino acids: CASSLSGSGYTF.